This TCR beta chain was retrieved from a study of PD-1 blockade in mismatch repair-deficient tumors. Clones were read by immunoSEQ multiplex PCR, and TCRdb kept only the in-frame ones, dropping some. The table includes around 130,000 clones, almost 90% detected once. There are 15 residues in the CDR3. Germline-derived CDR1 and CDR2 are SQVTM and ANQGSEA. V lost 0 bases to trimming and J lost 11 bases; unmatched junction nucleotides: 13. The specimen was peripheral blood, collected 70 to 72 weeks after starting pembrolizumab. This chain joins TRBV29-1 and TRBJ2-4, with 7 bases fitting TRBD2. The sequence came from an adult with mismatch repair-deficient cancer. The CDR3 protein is CSVEDEVSGPPFQYF. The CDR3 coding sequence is TGCAGCGTTGAAGACGAGGTTAGCGGGCCCCCCTTTCAGTACTTC.